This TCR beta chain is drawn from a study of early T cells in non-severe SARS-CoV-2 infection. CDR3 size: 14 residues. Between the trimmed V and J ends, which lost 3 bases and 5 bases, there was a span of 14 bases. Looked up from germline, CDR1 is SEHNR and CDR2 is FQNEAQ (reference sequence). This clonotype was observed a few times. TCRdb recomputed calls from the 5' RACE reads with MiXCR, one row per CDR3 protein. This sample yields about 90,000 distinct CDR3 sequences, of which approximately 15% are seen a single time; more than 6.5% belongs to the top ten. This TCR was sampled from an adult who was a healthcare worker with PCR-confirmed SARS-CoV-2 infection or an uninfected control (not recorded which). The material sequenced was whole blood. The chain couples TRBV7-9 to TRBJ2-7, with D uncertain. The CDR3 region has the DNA TGTGCCAGCAGCTTGGTCACCACTTTCCACGAGCAGTACTTC. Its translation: CASSLVTTFHEQYF.